What follows are 13 T cell receptor beta chains derived from one specimen sequenced in a study of blood T cell repertoires in COVID-19. Measured with immunoSEQ multiplex PCR; TCRdb has only the in-frame clones, and not every one. The sample comprises 60,000 or so clones, around four fifths of which are singletons, and about 6% rests with the top ten. Sequencing was carried out using peripheral blood. These receptors originate from a woman in her 50s with active or convalescent COVID-19.

V is TRBV7-2 and J is TRBJ2-5; D gene unclear. The CDR3 loop spans 14 amino acids. Trimming left V 1 base short and J 1 base short, with 7 bases between. CDR1 SGHTA and CDR2 FQGNSA come from the germline V gene. DNA for the CDR3: TGTGCCAGCAGCTTAGGCTACAGCCAAGAGACCCAGTACTTC. Its translation: CASSLGYSQETQYF.

The chain is built from TRBV15 and TRBJ2-5, with 16 bases identical to TRBD2. CDR1 LNHNV and CDR2 YYDKDF come from the germline V gene (reference sequence). The CDR3 is made up of 20 amino acids. V gave up 0 bases and J gave up 4 bases; unmatched junction bases: 11. The CDR3, as DNA: TGTGCCACCAGCAGAGATTATCCAGGGACTAGCGGGAGGGCCCCAGAGACCCAGTACTTC. The encoded protein is CATSRDYPGTSGRAPETQYF.

The genes are TRBV5-4 and TRBJ2-7; TRBD2 agrees at 10 bases. V dropped 7 bases and J dropped 1; count of bases not matched to a gene: 8. This CDR3 contains 15 residues. The V gene's germline CDR1 is SGHNT and CDR2 YYREEE (reference sequence). CDR3 DNA: TGTGCCAGCGGAAGAAGAGCGGGAGGGTCCTACGAGCAGTACTTC. As protein: CASGRRAGGSYEQYF.

This clone showed up just a few times. The rearrangement links TRBV7-8 to TRBJ1-4, with 9 bases matching TRBD1. The CDR3 is 15 residues long. Trimming removed 5 bases from V and 8 bases from J; junction bases left unmatched: 9. In germline, CDR1 is SGHVS, CDR2 FQNEAQ. The CDR3, as DNA: TGTGCCAGCAGCCCCCGGGACAGGGTAAACGAAAAACTGTTTTTT. Encoded protein: CASSPRDRVNEKLFF.

The rearrangement links TRBV6-6 to TRBJ1-5; 7 bases agree with TRBD1. Germline assignment: CDR1 MNHNY and CDR2 SVGAGI (reference sequence). CDR3 size: 13 residues. Trimming at V came to 11 bases and at J to 7 bases, leaving 11 bases not matched to a gene. The CDR3 is CAGRIQGDQPQHF. The CDR3 nucleotides read TGTGCCGGCCGAATTCAGGGGGACCAGCCCCAGCATTTT.

In regard to this clone: This sample includes further DNA sequences coding for the same CDR3. The chain employs TRBV6-5 and TRBJ1-2, with TRBD1 identical over 10 bases. This CDR3 spans 14 amino acids. CDR1 and CDR2 (germline): MNHEY, SVGAGI. V lost 0 bases, J lost 8 bases, and 3 bases stayed unmatched. The CDR3 sequence is CASSYSDRGRGYTF. The DNA for the CDR3 is TGTGCCAGCAGTTACTCAGACAGGGGGCGAGGCTACACCTTC.

The J gene is TRBJ2-3, the V gene TRBV7-9; maybe TRBD2 (6 bases). Trimming removed 0 bases from V and 0 bases from J, with 13 bases in between. The CDR3 is 17 residues long. In germline, CDR1 is SEHNR, CDR2 FQNEAQ (reference sequence). Here the CDR3 reads CASSLADSGPSTDTQYF. The CDR3 DNA reads as TGTGCCAGCAGCTTAGCGGATAGCGGACCTAGCACAGATACGCAGTATTTT.

This chain connects TRBV7-2 to TRBJ2-5, with a tentative D call TRBD2 (6 bases). V lost 1 base to trimming and J lost 5 bases, with 14 bases between them. The CDR3 extends over 15 amino acids. Germline V lookup: CDR1 SGHTA, CDR2 FQGNSA. The CDR3 loop reads CASSLGVPGVETQYF. As DNA, the CDR3 is TGTGCCAGCAGCTTAGGAGTCCCGGGAGTTGAGACCCAGTACTTC. Complete variable domain (other parts from reference TRBV7-2 and TRBJ2-5): GAGVSQSPSNKVTEKGKDVELRCDPISGHTALYWYRQSLGQGLEFLIYFQGNSAPDKSGLPSDRFSAERTGGSVSTLTIQRTQQEDSAVYLCASSLGVPGVETQYFGPGTRLLVL.

This chain links TRBV19 with TRBJ1-1; 7 bases align to TRBD1. CDR3 length equals 14 residues. The junction had 6 bases not matched to a gene; V was cut back by 8 bases and J by 0 bases. Germline V lookup: CDR1 LNHDA, CDR2 SQIVND (reference sequence). Written as DNA, the CDR3 is TGTGCCAGTTCAACAGGGGACATGAACACTGAAGCTTTCTTT. Translation: CASSTGDMNTEAFF.

J is TRBJ2-7 and V is TRBV2; 8 bases map to TRBD2. The length of the CDR3 is 15 residues. The V segment lost 6 bases and the J segment 4 bases; nucleotides outside the gene matches: 11. The germline V gene encodes CDR1 SNHLY and CDR2 FYNNEI. In DNA form, the CDR3 reads TGTGCCAGCAGCCAAGCGGGGGCCAATGGTTACGAGCAGTACTTC. Translated, it gives CASSQAGANGYEQYF.

The chain is built from TRBV6-5 and TRBJ2-1, with 11 positions matching TRBD2. The CDR3 has 14 amino acids. Trimming took 9 bases from V and 9 from J; bases not matched to a gene: 10. Germline assignment: CDR1 MNHEY and CDR2 SVGAGI. The CDR3 region is CASTGLADPPEQFF. CDR3 nucleotide sequence: TGTGCCAGTACGGGACTAGCGGACCCCCCTGAGCAGTTCTTC.

The rearrangement links TRBV4-1 to TRBJ2-5; tentatively, D is TRBD1 (5 bases). Germline V gives CDR1 MGHRA, CDR2 YSYEKL. The CDR3 runs 16 residues. Trimming took 0 bases from V and 5 from J, leaving 16 bases between them. The CDR3 region is CASSQDLPAGWETQYF. As DNA, the CDR3 is TGCGCCAGCAGCCAAGACCTACCGGCAGGGTGGGAGACCCAGTACTTC.

The chain is built from TRBV4-1 and TRBJ1-2, with 7 bases aligning to TRBD1. The germline gives CDR1 MGHRA, CDR2 YSYEKL. V lost 1 base to trimming and J lost 5 bases; unmatched junction nucleotides: 4. This CDR3 region has 14 residues. The chain's CDR3 is CASSQGDRTYGYTF. CDR3 nucleotide sequence: TGCGCCAGCAGCCAAGGGGACAGAACTTATGGCTACACCTTC.